This T cell receptor beta chain was sequenced during a study of cytomegalovirus exposure and HLA in healthy donors (TCRdb year 2017). About the study as a whole: An earlier analysis of 587 of the donors reported roughly 270 Gb of sequence data and roughly 100 million unique TCR beta sequences from about 200 million T cells. An early release covering over 500 HLA-typed donors comprised approximately 290 gigabases of sequencing data and 65 million to 100 million unique TCR sequences. Of the roughly 400 genotyped donors, 65% to 90% fell in the genetic ancestry cluster associated with self-reported Caucasian donors. The study aimed to test whether cataloging public T cell receptors could reveal signatures of past pathogen exposure. The T cell repertoires of 666 subjects were profiled by immunosequencing and related to cytomegalovirus serostatus. A separate validation cohort of roughly 120 different subjects was used in addition to the approximately 700-subject first cohort. To predict cytomegalovirus infection status, the study brought together high-throughput TCR immunosequencing, statistical association of individual TCRs with disease status, and machine learning. A later analysis re-examined previously published TCR beta repertoires from more than 600 donors and added high-resolution HLA genotyping to investigate patterns of TCR occurrence. Rather than using new phenotypic data, the later analysis identified candidate immune exposures from TCR beta sequences and from how often those sequences occurred across donors. In an earlier analysis of 587 of the donors, high-throughput TCR beta sequencing was used to judge whether each TCR beta V gene segment behaved as functional or pseudogenic. Alongside the repertoire data, information on donor age, sex, ethnicity and CMV serostatus was compiled. In a later genetic analysis, genome-wide SNP genotypes for 398 of the 666 donors were used, and that subset was treated as a discovery cohort. All discovery cohort repertoires had been generated using a single sequencing platform. Both class I and class II loci were covered by HLA typing, at four-digit resolution. The number of donors typed differed by locus, with 629-630 for A, B, C, DRB1 and DQB1, over 500 for DQA1, 600 to 610 for DPA1, and around 450 for DPB1. Because of strong linkage in the cohort, five DR-DQ haplotypes were treated as single units for association and clustering. Across around 400 genotyped donors of the cohort, an average of approximately 240,000 unique TCR beta nucleotide sequences per donor were sequenced, and approximately 19% of those sequences were non-productive.

V and J are trimmed by 0 bases and 3 bases, and the gene matches miss 3 bases of the junction. Including cysteine and phenylalanine, the CDR3 has 16 amino acids. CDR3 DNA is the only sequence kept; it has 48 bases, read in frame from the first base. The germline V gene yields MGHRA for CDR1 and YSYEKL for CDR2. On the study overall, not on this receptor specifically: In a later genetic analysis, fewer N-insertions in productive TCRs were reported among donors in an Asian-associated ancestry cluster than the approximately 670-donor mean. Immune exposure information for the cohort was limited to CMV serostatus. A later analysis found that HLA-associated TCR beta chains were more clonally expanded and had lower generation probabilities than equally common non-associated chains. A group of highly shared sequence variants was considered likely to be a technical artifact of the sequencing pipeline. In an earlier analysis of approximately 590 of the donors, most TCR beta V segments were observed in productive rearrangements about 87% or about 30% of the time, broadly matching IMGT annotations. When HLA alleles, especially DR and DQ, strongly co-occurred, attributing TCR associations to individual alleles was difficult. Because some donors lacked HLA typing at each locus, the association tests relied only on the typed subset. The study listed 150 to 200 TCR beta chains as associated with cytomegalovirus. Most TCR sequences were observed very rarely across donors, whereas some public TCRs were present in many individuals. The 87-base-pair reads could not distinguish some IMGT-functional V segments, including TRBV6-2 and TRBV6-3, so those segments were excluded. A later analysis found that most CMV-associated TCR beta chains appeared HLA-restricted, with HLA associations seemingly driven largely by CMV exposure. At a false discovery rate of 0.05, a later analysis linked fewer than 20,000 TCR beta sequences to specific HLA alleles. A later analysis found that TCR association rates varied across HLA loci, with DRB1 alleles showing the most associated TCRs and HLA-C alleles the fewest. Correlated functional status among segregating V segments might reflect linkage disequilibrium, but an unknown experimental factor could not be ruled out. In vitro tests confirmed that a few of the cytomegalovirus-associated TCR beta chains recognize cytomegalovirus antigens. The authors suggested that the approach could potentially be extended to other disease states and immunological phenotypes. The presence/absence analyses assumed that sequencing depth was roughly uniform across donors, and that assumption may not be true. The classifier was reported to diagnose cytomegalovirus status with high specificity and sensitivity in both the original cohort and the validation cohort. This cohort had only TCR beta chains sequenced, and the lack of alpha or paired-chain data limited which features could be detected. About 17 rarely observed V segments, including chromosome 9 orphons, were excluded from the earlier analysis of approximately 600 of the donors because counts were too low. A further reported finding was that TCR beta sequences accurately predicted the HLA-A and HLA-B alleles for most subjects in the first cohort. V-gene and J-gene trimming of TCR beta chains was associated with a missense DCLRE1C variant in a later genetic analysis, and the association was replicated in an independent cohort. Several of the top co-occurrence clusters appeared to be linked to parvovirus B19, influenza, CMV and Epstein-Barr virus, according to a later analysis.

In total, just over 650 healthy bone marrow donors made up the cohort. At the time of sampling, every cohort member was nominally healthy, though immune exposures that went unrecorded were likely present. The donor was CMV seropositive and was included in the group of 250 to 300 seropositive cohort members. A peripheral blood sample was collected from each donor, and TCR beta sequencing was performed on peripheral blood mononuclear cells. Genomic DNA was extracted from the blood cell samples with the Qiagen DNeasy Blood Extraction Kit. In the case of this clone: Its antigen specificity is not known. The input lacks base qualities; no much larger clone sits a single base away.

The library was prepared using the immunoSEQ multiplex PCR assay. For the multiplex PCR, a mixture combining 60 forward primers for TCR Vbeta segments and 13 reverse primers for TCR Jbeta segments was used. Amplification of the CDR3 region of rearranged TCR beta genes was performed with a multiplex PCR assay on genomic DNA. The amplified TCR beta libraries were sequenced on the Illumina HiSeq System as 87-base-pair reads. In the original analysis: A later analysis counted about 82 million unique TCR beta chains across the 640 or so repertoires, and around 9.9 million of these chains were shared by at least two donors. Raw reads were error-corrected and collapsed into unique sequences by a nearest-neighbor algorithm in which closely related sequences were merged to remove PCR and sequencing errors. To assign V, D and J gene segments, CDR3 sequences were aligned to IMGT reference sequences. For a sequence to be retained, a match of at least six nucleotides was required to both a V gene segment and a J gene segment. A rearrangement was called productive if the CDR3 had no stop codons and remained in frame with V and J, and every other rearrangement was called non-productive. CDR3 was defined according to IMGT convention as the region running from the second conserved V-encoded cysteine to the conserved J-encoded phenylalanine. The earlier analysis of 587 of the donors excluded sequences that lacked an unambiguous match to a single V gene segment. An earlier analysis of 450 to 650 of the donors called V segments functional above 56.7% productive rearrangements and segregating when the between-donor standard deviation exceeded 5%. A statistical classification framework was developed to diagnose cytomegalovirus status using the catalog of TCR beta chain sequences. A later analysis assigned V and J genes by comparing TCR nucleotide sequences with IMGT/GENE-DB human TR gene sequences. In a later analysis, CDR3 sequences and most-parsimonious VDJ recombination scenarios were assigned using the TCRdist pipeline. In a later analysis, every TCR beta chain was defined by the combination of its CDR3 amino acid sequence and its V-gene family, and reads without a unique V-gene family were dropped. To address suspected cross-contamination and a sequencing artifact, a later analysis removed approximately 590 highly shared, low-generation-probability nucleotide sequences. A later analysis calculated a clonal expansion index for each public chain from normalized within-repertoire ranks of inferred template counts. Generation probabilities in a later analysis came from a VDJ recombination model fitted to out-of-frame rearrangements, and those results were checked against IGoR. Hypergeometric tests were used in a later analysis to score TCR-TCR, TCR-HLA and TCR-CMV co-occurrence, with a repertoire-size bias correction applied to the TCR pairs. In a later analysis, false discovery rates were estimated by permuting HLA or CMV assignments 20 times. A later analysis grouped co-occurring TCRs with DBSCAN, adding TCRdist sequence similarity when clustering within HLA-allele-positive subsets. Repertoires with fewer than 30,000 or more than 120,000 public chains, plus five repertoires with anomalous nucleotide sharing, were excluded from co-occurrence clustering. TCRdb retrieved this table from immuneACCESS and kept in-frame rearrangements only. Not all clones are present; in checked studies, unresolved V genes account for under half, and no reason is known for the remainder. V, J and clone size derive from that table, while D and trimming were established from the DNA sequence. The sample table contains approximately 110,000 clones; only one count was recorded for more than 60% of them. The ten largest make up approximately 5.1% of the sample.

The chain joins TRBV4-1 to TRBJ1-3; the junction holds 9 bases that match TRBD1. Sequencing used PBMCs. This TCR was recovered from a female donor in good health and CMV-seropositive. The DNA reads as follows: TGCGCCAGCAGCCAAGAGGGACAGGGCAGTGGAAACACCATATATTTT. It translates as CASSQEGQGSGNTIYF.